This T cell receptor beta chain originates from a study of shared clonotypes between healthy human individuals. The unsorted PBMC replicate PCRs were performed with about 0.3 ug DNA, approximately 27,000 T cell genomes. Clones were sequenced by immunoSEQ multiplex PCR, and TCRdb holds only the in-frame ones, with some missing. The data contain about 480,000 clones, 60% to 80% of them singletons. This clone was recorded only once. V lost 0 bases and J lost 12, with 21 bases in between. Germline V gives CDR1 LNHNV, CDR2 YYDKDF (reference sequence). CDR3 length: 16 residues. V usage is TRBV15 and J usage is TRBJ2-1; D possibly matches TRBD1 or TRBD2 (5 bases each). What was sequenced was PBMCs. The sequence derives from a woman in her thirties or forties in good health. Some clones in this sample may be carry-over from other donors' samples. CDR3 nucleotide sequence: TGTGCCACCAGCAGAGAGTTGGGTAGCGTGGGACGGTGGCAGTTCTTC. The encoded protein is CATSRELGSVGRWQFF.